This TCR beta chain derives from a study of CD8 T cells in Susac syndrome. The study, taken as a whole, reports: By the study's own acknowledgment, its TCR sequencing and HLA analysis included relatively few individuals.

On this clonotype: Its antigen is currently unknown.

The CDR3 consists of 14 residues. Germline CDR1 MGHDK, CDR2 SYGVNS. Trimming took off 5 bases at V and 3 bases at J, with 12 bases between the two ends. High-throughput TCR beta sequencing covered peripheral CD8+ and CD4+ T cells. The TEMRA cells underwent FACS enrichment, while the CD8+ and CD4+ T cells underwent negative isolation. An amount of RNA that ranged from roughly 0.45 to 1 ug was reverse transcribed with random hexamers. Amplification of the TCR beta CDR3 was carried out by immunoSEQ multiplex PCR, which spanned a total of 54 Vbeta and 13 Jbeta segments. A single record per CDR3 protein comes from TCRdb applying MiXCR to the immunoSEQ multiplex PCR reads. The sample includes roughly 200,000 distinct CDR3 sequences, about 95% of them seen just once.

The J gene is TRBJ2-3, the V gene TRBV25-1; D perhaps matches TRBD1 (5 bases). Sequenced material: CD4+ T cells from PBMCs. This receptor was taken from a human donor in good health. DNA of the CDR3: TGTGCCAGCAGTAAACAGGCCAGGACAGATACGCAGTATTTT. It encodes CASSKQARTDTQYF.